The clone carrying this TCR beta chain was recorded a few times. Antigen unknown. The sample comes from a study of cytomegalovirus exposure and HLA in healthy donors. In the PCR, 60 Vbeta and 13 Jbeta primers were used. The table came from immunoSEQ multiplex PCR; TCRdb's copy has only in-frame clones and leaves some out. Found here are 150,000 to 200,000 clones, 70% to 85% of them singletons; the top ten hold around 2.3%. Study-wide results and caveats: When a later analysis was performed, an Asian-associated ancestry cluster reportedly had fewer N-insertions than the approximately 690-donor mean. Reportedly, diagnosis of cytomegalovirus status by the classifier showed high specificity and sensitivity.

This sequence was found in a human donor in good health. Material for sequencing was PBMCs.

The CDR3 DNA reads as TGTGCCAGCAGCCCCCTGGGACTAGCGGGGGAAGAGACCCAGTACTTC. As protein: CASSPLGLAGEETQYF. The rearrangement links TRBV11-2 to TRBJ2-5, with 14 nucleotides matching TRBD2. CDR3 length: 16 residues. Trimming removed 5 bases from V and 3 bases from J; junction bases left unmatched: 5. Germline V gene data show CDR1 as SGHAT and CDR2 as FQNNGV.